A selection of T cell receptor beta chains follows, all from one sample in a study of CD8 T cells in Susac syndrome. MiXCR was run by TCRdb on the immunoSEQ multiplex PCR reads, yielding one entry per CDR3 protein. The sample has about 94,000 distinct CDR3 sequences; roughly 94% are singletons. The sequencing input was CD4+ T cells from PBMCs. These receptors all stem from a human donor with Susac syndrome. Both conserved end residues are part of each CDR3. A D gene is named only where the DNA matches it firmly. For some rows the clone size is stated as once, few or many, or as a class when expanded; others skip it.

CDR3aa	CDR3nt	abundance	v_gene	j_gene	d_gene
CATSDSDGKETQYF	TGTGCCACCAGTGATTCGGATGGAAAAGAGACCCAGTACTTC	-	TRBV24-1	TRBJ2-5	-
CAVTQGTEAFF	TGTGCCGTCACCCAGGGCACTGAAGCTTTCTTT	-	TRBV28	TRBJ1-1	-
CSASMTSGDTQYF	TGCAGTGCTAGTATGACTAGCGGAGATACGCAGTATTTT	-	TRBV20-1	TRBJ2-3	TRBD2
CSVNFRVGQETQYF	TGCAGCGTGAACTTTCGGGTGGGGCAAGAGACCCAGTACTTC	-	TRBV29-1	TRBJ2-5	-
CASSSGLAYEQYF	TGTGCCAGCAGTTCCGGGCTAGCCTACGAGCAGTACTTC	-	TRBV12-3/TRBV12-4	TRBJ2-7	-
CSAIKTRDYGYTF	TGCAGTGCGATCAAGACACGTGACTATGGCTACACCTTC	-	TRBV20-1	TRBJ1-2	-
CASSPPQGQGTEAFF	TGTGCCAGCTCACCACCGCAGGGACAGGGCACTGAAGCTTTCTTT	-	TRBV18	TRBJ1-1	TRBD1
CASSTGLAGDQETQYF	TGTGCCAGCAGCACCGGACTAGCGGGGGACCAAGAGACCCAGTACTTC	few	TRBV5-6	TRBJ2-5	TRBD2
CASSSGTPPNTGELFF	TGTGCCAGCAGTTCAGGGACACCTCCGAACACCGGGGAGCTGTTTTTT	-	TRBV12-3/TRBV12-4	TRBJ2-2	-
CSATLSYGYTF	TGCAGCGCAACGCTGAGCTATGGCTACACCTTC	-	TRBV29-1	TRBJ1-2	-
CASDAGQGLADTQYF	TGTGCCAGTGACGCCGGACAGGGGTTAGCAGATACGCAGTATTTT	-	TRBV5-6	TRBJ2-3	TRBD1
CSVPTPDRALDTEAFF	TGCAGCGTCCCGACTCCCGACAGGGCCCTTGACACTGAAGCTTTCTTT	-	TRBV29-1	TRBJ1-1	TRBD1
CASNELRALHEQYF	TGTGCCAGCAACGAATTACGGGCGCTCCACGAGCAGTACTTC	-	TRBV6-2/TRBV6-3	TRBJ2-7	-
CAISETLQETQYF	TGTGCCATCAGTGAGACACTTCAAGAGACCCAGTACTTC	-	TRBV10-3	TRBJ2-5	-
CASSLAGQSYGYTF	TGTGCCAGCAGCCTTGCTGGGCAGTCCTATGGCTACACCTTC	-	TRBV12-3/TRBV12-4	TRBJ1-2	-
CASSDGGTDTQYF	TGTGCCAGCAGTGACGGTGGCACAGATACGCAGTATTTT	-	TRBV6-4	TRBJ2-3	-
CASSKDPGRHQETQYF	TGTGCCAGCAGCAAAGATCCAGGGCGTCACCAAGAGACCCAGTACTTC	-	TRBV21-1	TRBJ2-5	-
CASSLRIAGTGELFF	TGTGCCAGCAGCTTAAGGATAGCTGGCACCGGGGAGCTGTTTTTT	-	TRBV7-2	TRBJ2-2	-
CASSYSDTVYTDTQYF	TGTGCCAGCAGTTACTCGGACACCGTTTACACAGATACGCAGTATTTT	-	TRBV6-5	TRBJ2-3	-
CASSFAGEETQYF	TGTGCCAGCAGCTTCGCCGGGGAAGAGACCCAGTACTTC	-	TRBV7-2	TRBJ2-5	-
CAWSVQDTGGYTF	TGTGCCTGGAGTGTACAGGACACGGGGGGCTACACCTTC	-	TRBV30	TRBJ1-2	-
CASSVEGTLGGYTF	TGTGCCAGCAGCGTAGAGGGAACGTTGGGAGGCTACACCTTC	-	TRBV9	TRBJ1-2	-
CATSDHTRNEQFF	TGTGCCACCAGTGACCACACACGGAATGAGCAGTTCTTC	-	TRBV24-1	TRBJ2-1	-
CASSRQGFSTDTQYF	TGTGCCAGCAGTCGACAGGGATTTAGCACAGATACGCAGTATTTT	few	TRBV11-2	TRBJ2-3	TRBD1
CAWAGTSGNTIYF	TGTGCCTGGGCCGGGACCTCTGGAAACACCATATATTTT	once	TRBV30	TRBJ1-3	-
CASSLERTRAQYF	TGCGCCAGCAGCCTGGAAAGGACTCGAGCCCAGTACTTC	-	TRBV5-1	TRBJ2-5	-
CASSYQGQDYGYTF	TGTGCCAGCAGTTACCAGGGACAGGACTATGGCTACACCTTC	-	TRBV5-4	TRBJ1-2	TRBD1
CASSGTRVNTQYF	TGTGCCAGCAGCGGGACTAGGGTGAATACGCAGTATTTT	-	TRBV9	TRBJ2-3	TRBD2
CASSPGQGRGGTEAFF	TGTGCCAGCAGCCCGGGACAGGGGCGAGGGGGCACTGAAGCTTTCTTT	-	TRBV7-8	TRBJ1-1	TRBD1
CASSSALTVSYEQYF	TGCGCCAGCAGCTCTGCCCTGACAGTTTCCTACGAGCAGTACTTC	-	TRBV5-1	TRBJ2-7	-
CASSPHQGTTEAFF	TGTGCCAGCAGCCCCCATCAGGGGACCACTGAAGCTTTCTTT	-	TRBV9	TRBJ1-1	-
CASSLWGTGELFF	TGTGCCAGCAGCCTATGGGGCACCGGGGAGCTGTTTTTT	once	TRBV7-3	TRBJ2-2	-
CASSYKGGPQHF	TGTGCCAGCAGTTATAAGGGAGGGCCCCAGCATTTT	-	TRBV6-2/TRBV6-3	TRBJ1-5	-
CASTQGSSPLHF	TGTGCCAGCACCCAGGGTTCGTCACCCCTCCACTTT	few	TRBV6-1	TRBJ1-6	-
CASSPGLEQFF	TGTGCCAGCAGCCCAGGGTTAGAGCAGTTCTTC	once	TRBV3-1	TRBJ2-1	-
CASSHPRGPEQYF	TGCGCCAGCAGTCACCCTCGGGGACCCGAGCAGTACTTC	-	TRBV23-1	TRBJ2-7	-
CATSGTSYGYTF	TGTGCCACCTCCGGGACATCCTATGGCTACACCTTC	-	TRBV2	TRBJ1-2	-
CASSLEGLAMAFF	TGCGCCAGCAGCCTCGAAGGACTCGCAATGGCTTTCTTT	-	TRBV5-1	TRBJ1-1	-
CASRGVYQGSYEQYF	TGTGCCAGCAGGGGGGTGTACCAAGGCTCCTACGAGCAGTACTTC	-	TRBV28	TRBJ2-7	-
CASSLIVAAGYEQYF	TGTGCCAGCAGCTTAATTGTGGCGGCAGGCTACGAGCAGTACTTC	-	TRBV7-3	TRBJ2-7	-
CAWSVAGARTYGYTF	TGTGCCTGGAGTGTTGCGGGGGCGCGGACCTATGGCTACACCTTC	-	TRBV30	TRBJ1-2	-
CASSPFSTSQDTQYF	TGCGCCAGCAGCCCCTTTTCCACATCCCAGGATACGCAGTATTTT	-	TRBV4-1	TRBJ2-3	-
CASSQDRGGEQYF	TGTGCCAGCAGCCAAGATCGGGGGGGCGAGCAGTACTTC	-	TRBV3-1	TRBJ2-7	TRBD2
CASRSPGHSNEKLFF	TGTGCCAGCAGAAGTCCGGGACATTCTAATGAAAAACTGTTTTTT	-	TRBV7-2	TRBJ1-4	-
CASSQDSQRGGPPDTQYF	TGCGCCAGCAGCCAAGATTCCCAGCGGGGGGGCCCCCCAGATACGCAGTATTTT	-	TRBV4-3	TRBJ2-3	TRBD2
CASTVASKTQYF	TGTGCCAGCACTGTGGCAAGCAAGACCCAGTACTTC	-	TRBV7-2	TRBJ2-5	-
CSVEDGRTGTYGYTF	TGCAGCGTTGAAGATGGGCGGACAGGGACCTATGGCTACACCTTC	once	TRBV29-1	TRBJ1-2	TRBD1
CAWSVDRGYGYTF	TGTGCCTGGAGCGTAGACAGGGGCTATGGCTACACCTTC	-	TRBV30	TRBJ1-2	TRBD1
CASSEFAGGDNEQFF	TGTGCCAGCAGTGAATTCGCGGGGGGTGACAATGAGCAGTTCTTC	-	TRBV25-1	TRBJ2-1	TRBD2
CASSLAAGLVNTEAFF	TGTGCCAGCAGCTTAGCGGCAGGACTAGTTAACACTGAAGCTTTCTTT	-	TRBV7-6	TRBJ1-1	-
CASSYDPENTGELFF	TGTGCCAGCAGCTACGACCCAGAGAACACCGGGGAGCTGTTTTTT	-	TRBV12-3/TRBV12-4	TRBJ2-2	-
CASIDAGGSGTEAFF	TGTGCCAGCATTGACGCCGGGGGGAGTGGCACTGAAGCTTTCTTT	-	TRBV6-5	TRBJ1-1	-
CASSPDRTNTGELFF	TGTGCCAGCAGCCCCGACAGGACCAACACCGGGGAGCTGTTTTTT	-	TRBV6-4	TRBJ2-2	-
CASSQTPGTSGGISSYNEQFF	TGCGCCAGCAGTCAAACGCCCGGGACTAGCGGGGGGATTAGCTCCTACAATGAGCAGTTCTTC	-	TRBV23-1	TRBJ2-1	TRBD2
CSAAKPIGTEAFF	TGCAGTGCTGCAAAACCTATTGGCACTGAAGCTTTCTTT	-	TRBV20-1	TRBJ1-1	-